This TCR beta chain came from a study of T cell repertoires in cytomegalovirus infection. This CDR3 comprises 17 residues. The V gene end was trimmed by 5 bases and the J gene end by 2 bases; junction bases not matched to a gene: 11. Germline CDR1 reads SNHLY; CDR2 reads FYNNEI. One entry per CDR3 protein results from TCRdb running MiXCR on the reads. This sample has hundreds of thousands of distinct CDR3 sequences, with approximately 32% found just once. Sequenced sample: PBMCs. This receptor was taken from a human donor in good health (CMV status not recorded). Some clones in this sample may be carry-over from other donors' samples. The V gene is TRBV2, the J gene TRBJ2-3, with 9 bases aligning to TRBD1. The CDR3 DNA sequence: TGTGCCAGCAGTCAAAGGCCCCGGACAGGGGTCACAGATACGCAGTATTTT. Translated: CASSQRPRTGVTDTQYF.